The source of this T cell receptor beta chain is a study of blood T cell repertoires in COVID-19. For the study at large: The origin of the acute and convalescent COVID-19 samples was the United States, Italy and Spain.

Clones were read by immunoSEQ multiplex PCR, and TCRdb kept only the in-frame ones, dropping some. The sample has 200,000 to 250,000 clones; around 80% are singletons. After removal of 2 bases from V and 2 bases from J, the junction contained 6 bases not matched to a gene. This CDR3 comprises 15 residues. CDR1 SGDLS and CDR2 YYNGEE come from the germline V gene. This sequence joins TRBV9 and TRBJ2-7; TRBD1 matches at 8 bases. The clonotype was recovered from a woman in her 40s with active or convalescent COVID-19. Sequenced input: peripheral blood. CDR3 in amino acids: CASSVGQGETYEQYF. The CDR3 DNA reads as TGTGCCAGCAGCGTCGGACAGGGAGAGACCTACGAGCAGTACTTC. Combining the CDR3 with reference TRBV9 and TRBJ2-7 gives the whole variable domain DSGVTQTPKHLITATGQRVTLRCSPRSGDLSVYWYQQSLDQGLQFLIQYYNGEERAKGNILERFSAQQFPDLHSELNLSSLELGDSALYFCASSVGQGETYEQYFGPGTRLTVT.